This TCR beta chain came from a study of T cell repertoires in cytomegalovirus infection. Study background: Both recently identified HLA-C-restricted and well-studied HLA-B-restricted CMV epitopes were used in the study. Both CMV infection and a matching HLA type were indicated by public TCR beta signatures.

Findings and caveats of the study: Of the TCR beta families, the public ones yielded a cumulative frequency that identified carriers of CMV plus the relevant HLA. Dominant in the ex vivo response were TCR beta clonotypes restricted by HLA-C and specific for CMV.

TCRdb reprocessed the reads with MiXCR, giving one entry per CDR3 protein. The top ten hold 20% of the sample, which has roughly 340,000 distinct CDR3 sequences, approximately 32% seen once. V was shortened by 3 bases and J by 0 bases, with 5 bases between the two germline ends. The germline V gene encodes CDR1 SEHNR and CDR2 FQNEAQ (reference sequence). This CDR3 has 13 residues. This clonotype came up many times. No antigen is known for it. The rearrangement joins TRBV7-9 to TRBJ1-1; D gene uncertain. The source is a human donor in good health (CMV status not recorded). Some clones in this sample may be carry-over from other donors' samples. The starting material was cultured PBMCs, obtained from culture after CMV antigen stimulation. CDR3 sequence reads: CASSFTLNTEAFF. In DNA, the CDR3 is TGTGCCAGCAGCTTTACATTGAACACTGAAGCTTTCTTT.